A selection of T cell receptor beta chains follows, all from one sample in a study of PD-1 blockade in classical Hodgkin lymphoma. Assay used: immunoSEQ multiplex PCR; TCRdb lists only in-frame clones, some missing. The sample gives about 25,000 clones, roughly 80% of which show up once; roughly 8% is in the top ten. Sample: peripheral blood mononuclear cells (PBMCs), taken before the second cycle of nivolumab. These receptors were collected from a human donor with classical Hodgkin lymphoma. The CDR3 runs from the conserved cysteine through the conserved F or W. A D gene is named only where the DNA matches it firmly. Size tells how often a clone was seen (once, few, many) or the class of an expanded clone, and some rows leave it out.

V,D,J,size,CDR3,DNA
TRBV4-3,-,TRBJ2-2,large,CASSQEVEGGAGELFF,TGCGCCAGCAGCCAAGAGGTGGAGGGGGGGGCCGGGGAGCTGTTTTTT
TRBV9,-,TRBJ1-1,-,CASSARGTTEAFF,TGTGCCAGCAGCGCCAGGGGTACCACTGAAGCTTTCTTT
TRBV5-4,TRBD2,TRBJ2-3,-,CASSLPAGEVDTQYF,TGTGCCAGCAGCTTGCCAGCGGGAGAGGTAGATACGCAGTATTTT
TRBV7-2,-,TRBJ1-1,-,CASSLSQGVTEAFF,TGTGCCAGCAGCTTAAGTCAGGGAGTCACTGAAGCTTTCTTT
TRBV6-5,-,TRBJ1-1,-,CASSYSPHPATEAFF,TGTGCCAGCAGTTACTCCCCCCACCCAGCCACTGAAGCTTTCTTT
TRBV7-2,-,TRBJ2-1,few,CASIGRGISSYNEQFF,TGTGCCAGCATCGGAAGAGGCATCTCTTCGTACAATGAGCAGTTCTTC
TRBV7-9,TRBD1,TRBJ1-5,-,CASSRWDSPWEPQHF,TGTGCCAGCAGCCGATGGGACAGCCCATGGGAGCCCCAGCATTTT
TRBV11-2,TRBD1,TRBJ1-4,-,CASSEGQGFTNEKLFF,TGTGCCAGCAGCGAAGGACAGGGGTTCACTAATGAAAAACTGTTTTTT
TRBV4-1,TRBD1,TRBJ1-5,-,CASSQVDRDNQPQHF,TGCGCCAGCAGCCAAGTAGACAGGGACAATCAGCCCCAGCATTTT
TRBV4-3,TRBD1,TRBJ1-1,-,CASSPRGQGGTEAFF,TGCGCCAGCAGCCCCCGGGGACAGGGTGGCACTGAAGCTTTCTTT
TRBV7-9,-,TRBJ2-3,-,CASSLGGTDTQYF,TGTGCCAGCAGCTTAGGGGGGACAGATACGCAGTATTTT
TRBV6-5,-,TRBJ1-4,-,CASSYLGEKLFF,TGTGCCAGCAGTTACTTAGGTGAAAAACTGTTTTTT
TRBV11-3,TRBD2,TRBJ2-2,-,CASSFPTGGPAGELFF,TGTGCCAGCAGCTTCCCAACGGGAGGGCCCGCCGGGGAGCTGTTTTTT
TRBV4-2,-,TRBJ2-7,-,CASSQDYGTTTYEQYF,TGTGCCAGCAGCCAAGATTACGGGACAACAACCTACGAGCAGTACTTC
TRBV18,-,TRBJ2-5,few,CASSDRWGFQETQYF,TGTGCCAGCTCCGACCGGTGGGGATTCCAAGAGACCCAGTACTTC
TRBV6-5,-,TRBJ1-6,-,CASSYQDSPLHF,TGTGCCAGCAGTTACCAGGACTCACCCCTCCACTTT
TRBV15,TRBD1,TRBJ1-2,-,CATSRGDRDSGYTF,TGTGCCACCAGCAGAGGGGACAGGGACTCCGGCTACACCTTC
TRBV2,TRBD2,TRBJ2-7,-,CASSDEVAGAYEQYF,TGTGCCAGCAGTGACGAGGTAGCGGGAGCCTACGAGCAGTACTTC
TRBV5-4,TRBD2,TRBJ2-7,-,CASSWGLAGAQYEQYF,TGTGCCAGCAGCTGGGGACTAGCGGGGGCCCAATACGAGCAGTACTTC
TRBV6-5,-,TRBJ2-7,-,CASSYRSYEQYF,TGTGCCAGCAGTTACCGAAGCTACGAGCAGTACTTC
TRBV7-9,-,TRBJ2-3,-,CASRGGADTQYF,TGTGCCAGCAGGGGGGGAGCCGATACGCAGTATTTT
TRBV7-2,-,TRBJ1-1,-,CASSSQGNTEAFF,TGTGCCAGCAGCTCTCAGGGAAATACTGAAGCTTTCTTT
TRBV27,TRBD2,TRBJ2-7,few,CASIETSGSYEQYF,TGTGCCAGCATTGAGACTAGCGGATCCTACGAGCAGTACTTC
TRBV18,-,TRBJ1-5,-,CASSPPEGQPQHF,TGTGCCAGCTCACCCCCAGAGGGCCAGCCCCAGCATTTT
TRBV7-7,TRBD2,TRBJ2-1,-,CASSPGTSGNEQFF,TGTGCTAGCAGCCCCGGGACTAGCGGGAATGAGCAGTTCTTC
TRBV7-2,-,TRBJ2-7,-,CASSSAPQGPYSYEQYF,TGTGCCAGCAGCTCTGCCCCGCAGGGGCCCTACTCCTACGAGCAGTACTTC
TRBV10-3,-,TRBJ2-5,-,CAISDGSAGRETQYF,TGTGCCATCAGTGATGGGAGCGCGGGGAGAGAGACCCAGTACTTC
TRBV7-2,-,TRBJ2-1,-,CASSFSTNEQFF,TGTGCCAGCAGCTTTTCGACCAATGAGCAGTTCTTC
TRBV11-2,TRBD1,TRBJ1-2,-,CASSTGQGWGYGYTF,TGTGCCAGCAGCACCGGACAGGGATGGGGCTATGGCTACACCTTC
TRBV9,-,TRBJ2-1,-,CASSVGGSGAPGDEQFF,TGTGCCAGCAGCGTAGGAGGCAGTGGCGCTCCTGGGGATGAGCAGTTCTTC
TRBV9,TRBD2,TRBJ2-7,-,CASSVGVAGWDYEQYF,TGTGCCAGCAGCGTAGGAGTAGCGGGATGGGACTACGAGCAGTACTTC
TRBV5-1,-,TRBJ1-2,medium-sized,CASSLGQGGGYTF,TGCGCCAGCAGCTTGGGGCAGGGTGGTGGCTACACCTTC
TRBV7-2,-,TRBJ2-7,-,CASSFGLTYEQYF,TGTGCCAGCAGTTTTGGACTGACCTACGAGCAGTACTTC
TRBV10-1,-,TRBJ2-5,-,CASSRDLQETQYF,TGCGCCAGCAGCCGGGACTTGCAAGAGACCCAGTACTTC
TRBV4-1,-,TRBJ2-7,-,CASSQEDRMNYEQYF,TGCGCCAGCAGCCAAGAAGACAGGATGAACTACGAGCAGTACTTC
TRBV4-1,TRBD1,TRBJ1-1,-,CASSQPDRVDTEAFF,TGCGCCAGCAGCCAACCGGACAGGGTTGACACTGAAGCTTTCTTT
TRBV5-8,-,TRBJ2-2,-,CASSLFTGANTGELFF,TGTGCCAGCAGCTTGTTCACGGGCGCGAACACCGGGGAGCTGTTTTTT
TRBV5-1,TRBD1,TRBJ2-7,medium-sized,CASSLEPGTGAYEQYF,TGCGCCAGCAGCTTGGAGCCCGGGACAGGGGCCTACGAGCAGTACTTC
TRBV28,TRBD2,TRBJ2-3,-,CVNERGTSGTDTQYF,TGTGTCAACGAACGAGGGACTAGCGGCACAGATACGCAGTATTTT
TRBV5-4,TRBD1,TRBJ1-1,-,CATGTGAMNTEAFF,TGTGCCACGGGGACAGGGGCCATGAACACTGAAGCTTTCTTT
TRBV10-3,-,TRBJ2-3,few,CAISDPGETDTQYF,TGTGCCATCAGTGATCCGGGGGAAACAGATACGCAGTATTTT
TRBV4-1,TRBD2,TRBJ2-7,-,CASSRSASGSVKLYEQYF,TGCGCCAGCAGCCGCTCGGCTAGCGGGAGTGTTAAGCTTTACGAGCAGTACTTC
TRBV28,-,TRBJ2-5,-,CASRPGISETQYF,TGTGCCAGCAGGCCTGGGATCTCAGAGACCCAGTACTTC
TRBV7-2,-,TRBJ2-5,-,CASSFWETQYF,TGTGCCAGCAGCTTTTGGGAGACCCAGTACTTC
TRBV5-1,-,TRBJ1-1,few,CASSLEVTNTEAFF,TGCGCCAGCAGCTTGGAAGTAACAAACACTGAAGCTTTCTTT
TRBV19,TRBD1,TRBJ2-7,-,CASRGQGTYEQYF,TGTGCCAGTAGGGGACAGGGCACCTACGAGCAGTACTTC
TRBV7-2,-,TRBJ2-2,-,CASSLVFSWNTGELFF,TGTGCCAGCAGCTTAGTGTTTTCGTGGAACACCGGGGAGCTGTTTTTT
TRBV6-1,TRBD2,TRBJ2-7,once,CASSTSGSSYEQYF,TGTGCCAGCAGTACTAGCGGGAGCTCCTACGAGCAGTACTTC
TRBV5-1,TRBD1,TRBJ2-3,-,CASSYGQATDTQYF,TGCGCCAGCAGCTACGGACAGGCCACAGATACGCAGTATTTT
TRBV9,-,TRBJ2-3,-,CASSVVGVSTDTQYF,TGTGCCAGCAGCGTAGTAGGGGTCAGCACAGATACGCAGTATTTT
TRBV5-1,-,TRBJ1-1,-,CASSYSGGAGNTEAFF,TGCGCCAGCAGCTACTCCGGGGGCGCAGGAAACACTGAAGCTTTCTTT
TRBV19,-,TRBJ1-1,few,CASSNSAGTFF,TGTGCCAGTAGTAATTCGGCGGGGACTTTCTTT
TRBV30,-,TRBJ1-1,-,CAWSVRLLGNTEAFF,TGTGCCTGGAGTGTACGACTTCTGGGGAACACTGAAGCTTTCTTT
TRBV5-6,-,TRBJ2-1,-,CASSLRGWVGSYNEQFF,TGTGCCAGCAGCTTGCGGGGATGGGTGGGCTCCTACAATGAGCAGTTCTTC
TRBV4-2,TRBD2,TRBJ2-1,-,CASSQGTSGRGLYEQFF,TGTGCCAGCAGCCAAGGCACTAGCGGGAGGGGGTTGTATGAGCAGTTCTTC
TRBV12-1,-,TRBJ2-6,-,CASSFEGTTSGANVLTF,TGTGCCAGCAGCTTTGAGGGGACAACTTCTGGGGCCAACGTCCTGACTTTC
TRBV4-2,TRBD1,TRBJ2-7,-,CASSQSGTGASEQYF,TGTGCCAGCAGCCAGTCCGGGACAGGGGCTTCCGAGCAGTACTTC
TRBV6-8,-,TRBJ1-1,-,CASMEGAEAFF,TGTGCCAGCATGGAGGGGGCTGAAGCTTTCTTT
TRBV2,-,TRBJ2-3,once,CASSENREHF,TGTGCCAGCAGTGAAAACCGGGAGCATTTT